A single TCR beta chain is shown here with its context. The target antigen is unknown. This specimen belongs to a study of cytotoxic CD8 clonotypes in ibrutinib-treated CLL. Depths of 1 in 200,000 to 1 in 1 million T cells were the sequencing target. The protocol was immunoSEQ multiplex PCR, while the TCRdb copy is restricted to in-frame clones and leaves out a portion. The sample holds roughly 160,000 clones, around 84% seen once. The CDR3 totals 15 residues. The V gene end was trimmed by 5 bases and the J gene end by 9 bases; junction bases not matched to a gene: 7. Germline loops: CDR1 MNHNY, CDR2 SVGAGI (reference sequence). Study conclusions and caveats: Exceeding age-matched healthy donors, baseline clonality also tracked the counts of circulating CD8+ T cells. Under treatment, the uncommon public clonotypes either contracted or remained stable.

This clonotype was obtained from a human donor with chronic lymphocytic leukemia. The rearrangement joins TRBV6-6 to TRBJ2-1; the match to TRBD2 covers 13 bases. The starting material was PBMCs, obtained after 12 months of ibrutinib treatment. The CDR3 DNA reads TGTGCCAGCAGTCCCACTAGCGGGAGGGCCGGTGAGCAGTTCTTC. Encoded protein: CASSPTSGRAGEQFF.